This T cell receptor (beta chain) was recovered during a study of vaccination and CD4 T cells after COVID-19. Overall study: In the convalescent group, nasal swab PCR was SARS-CoV-2 positive; under 10 cases were mild and one severe. Overlapping SARS-CoV-2, HCoV-NL63, HCoV-OC43 and HCoV-229E spike peptides were used to stimulate cells. Findings and limits, study-wide: A nonsignificant rise from roughly 21 to 40 was seen in the median number of SARS-CoV-2-reactive clonotypes.

A few counts support this clonotype. Its matching antigen is unknown. Researchers used the Oncomine TCR Beta short-read assay to sequence DNA from cultured CD4+ T cells. Each CDR3 protein gets one entry after TCRdb re-called the PCR reads with MiXCR. This sample carries 10,000 to 15,000 distinct CDR3 sequences, 65% to 80% of them seen once, and the ten largest clones take 9.5% to 13%. This CDR3 has 13 amino acids. V lost 4 bases and J 5 bases, leaving 11 bases between the germline ends. Germline CDR1 is MNHNS and CDR2 is SASEGT. The treatment here: approximately 10-day PBMC culture with coronavirus spike peptide pools or control peptides (ViraFEST assay).

The source material was CD4+ T cells from blood, cultured in vitro. V is TRBV6-1 and J is TRBJ1-2; tentatively, D is TRBD1 (5 bases). The TCR originated in a human donor who had recovered from COVID-19. CDR3 amino acids: CASSGPDTYGYTF. CDR3 DNA sequence: TGTGCCAGCAGTGGCCCGGACACGTATGGCTACACCTTC.